Given below is one TCR beta chain in context. Its specificity is unknown. Positive CCR7 selection of CD45RO-negative cells yielded the naive CD8 cells, and terminally differentiated effector memory CD45RA+ cells were excluded. None of the donors, who were healthy HIV-negative adults, had recently had acute infections or vaccinations. CDR3 length: 15 amino acids. Trimming cost V 5 bases and J 5 bases; bases outside gene matches: 6. Germline-derived CDR1 and CDR2 are MNHNS and SASEGT. Per the study methods: ImmunoSEQ sequences covered only the junction and lacked quality scores; filtering therefore differed. Clones were read by immunoSEQ multiplex PCR, and TCRdb kept only the in-frame ones, dropping some. For V, J and clone size, that table is used; D and trimming come from the DNA. The sample records some 2 million clones, about 95% being singletons. The data originate from a study of shared clonotypes between healthy human individuals. Study results and limitations: The naive CD4 repertoires of a few donors were compared, and roughly 5.1% of clonotypes were shared.

This chain connects TRBV6-1 to TRBJ2-2; 9 bases map to TRBD2. Sequencing was carried out using naive CD8+ T cells sorted from blood. This receptor was taken from a young man in good health. The CDR3 sequence is CASSFSGGWTGELFF. DNA of the CDR3: TGTGCCAGCAGTTTTAGCGGGGGATGGACCGGGGAGCTGTTTTTT.